The TCR beta chain described here comes from a study of shared clonotypes between healthy human individuals. With regard to this clone: Its target is unknown.

Tens of millions of PBMCs were counted before genomic DNA extraction. Overall study results and limits: Sharing of clonotypes among donors was expected to vary with sequencing depth.

Germline values: CDR1 SNHLY, CDR2 FYNNEI. The CDR3 has 15 amino acids. V was shortened by 7 bases and J by 7 bases, with 17 bases between the two germline ends. Genomic DNA belonging to each subset was distributed in equal measure over several immunoSEQ plates. Produced via immunoSEQ multiplex PCR; TCRdb's table is partial and in-frame only. This sample has over 400,000 clones, with about 84% found just once. The gene calls are TRBV2 and TRBJ1-6; perhaps TRBD1 as D (5 bases). The clonotype originates from a woman aged 40 to 55 in good health. Some clones in this sample may be carry-over from other donors' samples. Sample: PBMCs. CDR3 nucleotides: TGTGCCAGCAAACAAGAACCGGGGGGGAATTCACCCCTCCACTTT. Encoded protein: CASKQEPGGNSPLHF.